This T cell receptor beta chain was recovered during a study of blood T cells in healthy people across ages. General study findings and limits: Long-lived donors exceeded aged donors in naive CD4+ cells and diversity.

On this clonotype itself: Its antigen is not identified.

The study recruited healthy Caucasian donors from Russia who were aged roughly 6 to 95. CDR1 and CDR2 from the germline V gene are DFQATT and SNEGSKA (reference sequence). CDR3 length: 14 amino acids. Trimming took off 3 bases at V and 0 bases at J, with 11 bases between the two ends. Primers used in a second PCR of about 7 to 12 cycles were a sample-barcoded 5' primer and a J-beta primer mix. TCRdb analysed the 5' RACE reads with MiXCR anew, one entry per CDR3 protein. Among 760,000 or so distinct CDR3 sequences listed, 25% were seen once. A further study also used this sample, focusing on T cells of mothers and their children. That work states: Whatever RNA was extracted went entirely into cDNA synthesis, at roughly 1.6 ug per 15 ul.

The sequence came from a boy between 10 and 17 years old in good health. The rearrangement links TRBV20-1 to TRBJ1-1; the D is unclear. The sample was blood. The CDR3 spells CSASYAALNTEAFF. Written as DNA, the CDR3 is TGCAGTGCTAGTTACGCAGCCTTGAACACTGAAGCTTTCTTT.